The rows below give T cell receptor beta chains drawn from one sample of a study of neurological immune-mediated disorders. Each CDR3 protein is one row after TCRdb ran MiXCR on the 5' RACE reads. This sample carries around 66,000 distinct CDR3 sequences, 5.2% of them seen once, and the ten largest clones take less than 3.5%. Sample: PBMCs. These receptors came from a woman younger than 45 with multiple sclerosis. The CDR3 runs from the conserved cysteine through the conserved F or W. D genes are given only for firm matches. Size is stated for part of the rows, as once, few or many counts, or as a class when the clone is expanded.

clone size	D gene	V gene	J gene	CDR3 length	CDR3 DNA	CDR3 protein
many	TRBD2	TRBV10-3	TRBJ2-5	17	TGTGCCATCAGTGAGGGACTAGCGGGGGCCCGCCAAGAGACCCAGTACTTC	CAISEGLAGARQETQYF
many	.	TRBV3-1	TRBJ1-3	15	TGTGCCAGCAGCCAAGAACGGGTCTCTGGAAACACCATATATTTT	CASSQERVSGNTIYF
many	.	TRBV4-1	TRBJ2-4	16	TGCGCCAGCAGCCAACCCTCCGTTGGCGCCAAAAACATTCAGTACTTC	CASSQPSVGAKNIQYF
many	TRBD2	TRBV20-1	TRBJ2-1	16	TGCAGTGCTAGGTCCCCCCAGCGGGGCGCCTACAATGAGCAGTTCTTC	CSARSPQRGAYNEQFF
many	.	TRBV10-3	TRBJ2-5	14	TGTGCCATCAGTGATCGGGGAGGGGGAGAGACCCAGTACTTC	CAISDRGGGETQYF
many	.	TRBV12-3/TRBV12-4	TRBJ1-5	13	TGTGCCAACCGGGACACCAGCAATCAGCCCCAGCATTTT	CANRDTSNQPQHF
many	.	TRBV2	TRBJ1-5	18	TGTGCCAGCAGCCCAGCCGGTCGGCAGGGGAACCTTGGGAAGCCCCAGCATTTT	CASSPAGRQGNLGKPQHF
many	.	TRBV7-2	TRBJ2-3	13	TGTGCCAGCAGACCCCCAGCGTCAGATACGCAGTATTTT	CASRPPASDTQYF
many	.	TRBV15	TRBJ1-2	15	TGTGCCACCAGCAGAGGGGGAAGCGGGCAGTATGGCTACACCTTC	CATSRGGSGQYGYTF
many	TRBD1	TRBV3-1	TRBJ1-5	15	TGTGCCAGCAGCCGACAGGGAGGGCCAAATCAGCCCCAGCATTTT	CASSRQGGPNQPQHF
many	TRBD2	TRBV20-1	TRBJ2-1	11	TGCAGTGTCGCACTAGCGAATGAGCAGTTCTTC	CSVALANEQFF
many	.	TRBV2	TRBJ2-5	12	TGTGCCAGCAGTGAGGGACCGTCGACCCAGTACTTC	CASSEGPSTQYF
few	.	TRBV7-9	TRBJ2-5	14	TGTGCCAGCAGTTACCCGGAAACTCAAGAGACCCAGTACTTC	CASSYPETQETQYF
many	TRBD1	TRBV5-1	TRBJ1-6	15	TGCGCCAGCAGGTCCGGGACAGGGGGAGGTTCACCCCTCCACTTT	CASRSGTGGGSPLHF
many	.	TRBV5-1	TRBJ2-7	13	TGCGCCAGCAGCCCCATAGACCCCGTGGAGCAGTACTTC	CASSPIDPVEQYF
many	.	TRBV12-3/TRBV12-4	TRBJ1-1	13	TGTGCCAGCACCTATGGAGGGGGAACTGAAGCTTTCTTT	CASTYGGGTEAFF
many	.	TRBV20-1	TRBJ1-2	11	TGCAGTGCTAGTATGGGGTATGGCTACACCTTC	CSASMGYGYTF
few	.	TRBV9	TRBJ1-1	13	TGTGCCAGCAGCGGGCGACAGGACACTGAAGCTTTCTTT	CASSGRQDTEAFF
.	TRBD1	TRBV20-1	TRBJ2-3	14	TGCAGTGCTCCAAGACAGGGTATCACAGATACGCAGTATTTT	CSAPRQGITDTQYF
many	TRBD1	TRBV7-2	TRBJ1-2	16	TGTGCCAGCATTCTAGGGTCGGGACAGGGGGCCAGAGGCTACACCTTC	CASILGSGQGARGYTF
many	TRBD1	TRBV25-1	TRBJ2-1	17	TGTGCCAGCAGTGAAACGGACAGGGAGTGGGTTTACAATGAGCAGTTCTTC	CASSETDREWVYNEQFF
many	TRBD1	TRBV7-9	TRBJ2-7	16	TGTGCCAGCAGCTTAGTTGGGGCAGCCAGGGGGTACGAGCAGTACTTC	CASSLVGAARGYEQYF
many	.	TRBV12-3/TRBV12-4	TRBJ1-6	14	TGTGCCAGCAGTTTTCGGGGGGAGAATTCACCCCTCCACTTT	CASSFRGENSPLHF
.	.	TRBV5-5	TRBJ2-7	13	TGTGCCAGCAGCCCAGGTATCACCCGGGAGCAGTACTTC	CASSPGITREQYF
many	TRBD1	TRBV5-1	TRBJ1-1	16	TGCGCCAGCAGCTTGGGGTGGACAGGGGAGAGCACTGAAGCTTTCTTT	CASSLGWTGESTEAFF
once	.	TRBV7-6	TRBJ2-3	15	TGTGCCAGCAGCTTAGAGTTCGGCGGGTCAGATACGCAGTATTTT	CASSLEFGGSDTQYF
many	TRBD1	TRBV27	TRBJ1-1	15	TGTGCCAGCAGTCCACCACAGGGGCTGGGGACTGAAGCTTTCTTT	CASSPPQGLGTEAFF
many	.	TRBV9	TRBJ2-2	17	TGTGCCAGCAGCTCCCAGGCGAGGGGGGGGAACACCGGGGAGCTGTTTTTT	CASSSQARGGNTGELFF
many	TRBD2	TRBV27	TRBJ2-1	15	TGTGCCAGCAGTTTGGGACTAGCGGGGGGGACTGAGCAGTTCTTC	CASSLGLAGGTEQFF
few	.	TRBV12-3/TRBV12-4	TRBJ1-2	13	TGTGCCAGCAGCTGGGCGCCTAACTATGGCTACACCTTC	CASSWAPNYGYTF
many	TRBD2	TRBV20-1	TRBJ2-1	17	TGCAGTGCTTCCAAAATAATCCTAGCGGGGGGACTTAATGAGCAGTTCTTC	CSASKIILAGGLNEQFF
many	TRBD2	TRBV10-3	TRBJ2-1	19	TGTGCCATCAGTGTGACTAGCGGGGGAGCAAGGAGCTGGTATGGTGAGCAGTTCTTC	CAISVTSGGARSWYGEQFF
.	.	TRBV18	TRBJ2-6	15	TGTGCCAGCTCACCAGCTCCCTCTGGGGCCAACGTCCTGACTTTC	CASSPAPSGANVLTF
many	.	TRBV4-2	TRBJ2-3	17	TGTGCCAGCAGCCCCTCTGAGGGACTCGGTTCACTGGATACGCAGTATTTT	CASSPSEGLGSLDTQYF
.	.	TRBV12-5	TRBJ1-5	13	TGTGCTAGTGGTTTAAGCCAGAATCAGCCCCAGAATTTT	CASGLSQNQPQNF
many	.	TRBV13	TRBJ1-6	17	TGTGCCAGCAGCGTATCACGGCAGAGCTCCTATAATTCACCCCTCCACTTT	CASSVSRQSSYNSPLHF
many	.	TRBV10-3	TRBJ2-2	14	TGTGCCATCAACGGAGTCGGGGAAAGCGGGGAGCTGTTTTTT	CAINGVGESGELFF
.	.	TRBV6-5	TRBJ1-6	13	TGTGCCAGCAGTCTATTTAAGGAGTCACCCCTCAACTTT	CASSLFKESPLNF
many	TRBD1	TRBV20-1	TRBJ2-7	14	TGCAGTGCCAGAGGGGATGGCAGGGGGAGAGAGCAGTACTTC	CSARGDGRGREQYF
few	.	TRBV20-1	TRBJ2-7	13	TGCAGTGCGGAAGGGGGGGTCACCTACGAGCAGTACTTC	CSAEGGVTYEQYF
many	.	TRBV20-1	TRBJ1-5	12	TGCAGTGCCCTCCGAGCCGATGGACCCCAGCATTTT	CSALRADGPQHF
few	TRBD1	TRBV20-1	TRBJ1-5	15	TGCAGTGCTAGTACAGGGGGCGCAAGCAATCAGCCCCAGAATTTT	CSASTGGASNQPQNF
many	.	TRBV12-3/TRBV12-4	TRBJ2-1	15	TGTGCCAGTCGTCCCCTAAGGGACGAGGTCAATGAGCAGTTCTTC	CASRPLRDEVNEQFF
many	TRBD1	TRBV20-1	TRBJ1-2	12	TGCAGTGCTACCGACAGGGGCTATGGCTACACCTTC	CSATDRGYGYTF
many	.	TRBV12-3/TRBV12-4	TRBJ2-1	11	TGTGCCAGCAGTTACGAGGATGAGCAGTTCTTC	CASSYEDEQFF
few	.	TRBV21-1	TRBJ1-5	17	TGTGCCAGCAGCAAAGAGAGGGGCAGTTATAGCAATCAGCCCCAGAATTTT	CASSKERGSYSNQPQNF
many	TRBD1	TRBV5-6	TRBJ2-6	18	TGTGCCAGCAGCTTGGCCAGGACAGGGCGGACTGGGGCCAACGTCCTGACTTTC	CASSLARTGRTGANVLTF
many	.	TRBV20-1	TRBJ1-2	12	TGCAGTGCAACTGCGGCGGGGGCCCAACAGAGCTTC	CSATAAGAQQSF
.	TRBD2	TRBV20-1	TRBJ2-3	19	TGCAGTGCTAGAGGTCGTCCGGGACTAGCGGGGGGGTTGATAGATACGCAGTATTTT	CSARGRPGLAGGLIDTQYF
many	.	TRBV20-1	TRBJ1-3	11	TGCAGTGCTAGATTCCGGGAATCCATATATTTT	CSARFRESIYF
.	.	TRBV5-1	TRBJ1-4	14	TGCGCCAGCAGCTTCCAGGGATTATATGAAAAACTGTTTTTT	CASSFQGLYEKLFF
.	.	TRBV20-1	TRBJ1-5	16	TGCAGTGCTAGAGACCCCCCGGGGAGAGAAGGCCAGCCCCAGAATTTT	CSARDPPGREGQPQNF
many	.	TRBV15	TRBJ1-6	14	TGTGCCACCAGCAGAGCTCAGAATAATTCACCCCTCAACTTT	CATSRAQNNSPLNF
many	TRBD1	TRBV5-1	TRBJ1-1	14	TGCGCCAGCAGCTCGGGACAGCCGAACACTGAAGCTTTCTTT	CASSSGQPNTEAFF
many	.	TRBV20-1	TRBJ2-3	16	TGCAGTGCTAGAGATCCTTCCGGGGCTAGCACAGATACGCAGTATTTT	CSARDPSGASTDTQYF
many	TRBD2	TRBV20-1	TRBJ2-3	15	TGCAGTGCTAGAGATCCTAGCGGGGGCACAGATACGCAGTATTTT	CSARDPSGGTDTQYF
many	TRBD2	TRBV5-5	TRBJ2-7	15	TGTGCCAGCAGCCGGACTAGCGGGGGACCCTACGAGCAGTACTTC	CASSRTSGGPYEQYF
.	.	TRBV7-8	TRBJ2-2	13	TGTGCCAGCAGCTTTACACAGACCGGGGAGCTGTTTTTT	CASSFTQTGELFF
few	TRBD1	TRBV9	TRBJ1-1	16	TGTGCCAGCAGCCGCGGGACAGGGGGAACCAACACTGAAGCTTTCTTT	CASSRGTGGTNTEAFF